The text below deals with one T cell receptor (beta chain). Its antigen is still unknown. The entry originates in a study of T cell responses to AZD1222 COVID-19 vaccine. Study results and caveats: White British people made up most donors, females outnumbered males, and clonal diversity was possibly underestimated. Reportedly, nearly half of unique spike TCRs recognized epitopes outside B.1.351/B.1.1.7 mutations. Regions 160-218 and 743-854 dominated among vaccine-associated CD4 TCRs spanning spike.

Per the germline V gene, CDR1 is SGDLS and CDR2 is YYNGEE. V was shortened by 3 bases and J by 4 bases, with 8 bases between the two germline ends. The CDR3 covers 13 residues. Only in-frame clones appear in the TCRdb table, and some are missing; sequencing was by immunoSEQ multiplex PCR. This sample carries roughly 190,000 clones, approximately 91% of them seen once, and the ten largest clones take 3.4%. Pooled in the analysis were second doses at about 4 or about 12 weeks. This clonotype was obtained from an adult who received the AZD1222 COVID-19 vaccine. The chain uses TRBV9 and TRBJ2-1; D gene ambiguous. The material sequenced was peripheral blood, taken 28 days after the second AZD1222 dose. Here the CDR3 DNA reads TGTGCCAGCAGCGGGTCCAGTTACAATGAGCAGTTCTTC. Translation gives CASSGSSYNEQFF.